The present entry profiles one T cell receptor beta chain with its context. The ends were cut back, 4 bases at V and 0 bases at J, with 15 bases in the middle. Germline V gene lookup returns CDR1 SQVTM and CDR2 ANQGSEA. This CDR3 is 15 amino acids long. This record belongs to a study of Ad26.COV2.S vaccination and SARS-CoV-2 variants. On the study more broadly: Enrolled in COV1001, the donor was in the Ad26.COV2.S trial arm, which received the vaccine. Intramuscular Ad26.COV2.S doses were given once or twice, 56 days apart.

The assay was immunoSEQ multiplex PCR, and TCRdb's table has in-frame clones only and misses some. Of 440,000 or so clones listed, roughly 90% are singletons. The sample's treatment: roughly 19 received Ad26.COV2.S at low or high dose, single or two shots; roughly five received placebo; per-sample allocation not given. After the first vaccine or placebo injection, samples were drawn on day 63. The sequenced sample was peripheral blood, obtained in a trial of Ad26.COV2.S vaccine versus placebo. This receptor was taken from a person aged 18-60 years who received the Ad26.COV2.S COVID-19 vaccine or a placebo. This chain uses TRBV29-1 with TRBJ1-1; D unclear. The CDR3 reads CSVARQQTLNTEAFF. DNA for the CDR3: TGCAGCGTTGCAAGGCAACAGACCTTGAACACTGAAGCTTTCTTT.